This is a list of T cell receptor beta chains from one sample in a study of cytomegalovirus exposure and HLA in healthy donors. Method: immunoSEQ multiplex PCR; TCRdb's copy keeps in-frame clones and lacks some. Seen here are about 110,000 clones, 60% to 85% observed once, and the top ten hold around 3%. Input material: PBMCs. These receptors originate from a male donor in good health and CMV-seropositive. Both conserved end residues are part of each CDR3. Each record gives: clone size, V gene, D gene, J gene, CDR3 protein, CDR3 DNA. The D gene is left open where the match is weak. The size field is filled for only some rows; it gives once, few, many or a size class.

-	TRBV30	-	TRBJ1-2	CAWSGTANYGYTF	TGTGCCTGGAGTGGGACAGCTAACTATGGCTACACCTTC
once	TRBV10-3	TRBD2	TRBJ2-7	CAISGGSGWTSYEQYF	TGTGCCATCAGTGGCGGTAGCGGGTGGACCTCCTACGAGCAGTACTTC
-	TRBV6-6	-	TRBJ1-6	CASSYSYNRVTSPLHF	TGTGCCAGCAGTTACTCGTACAACAGGGTCACTTCACCCCTCCACTTT
-	TRBV6-4	TRBD2	TRBJ2-3	CASSVSGSYTQYF	TGTGCCAGCAGTGTTAGCGGGAGCTATACGCAGTATTTT
-	TRBV7-2	TRBD2	TRBJ2-1	CASSLGTGGRSNEQFF	TGTGCCAGCAGCTTAGGGACGGGAGGGCGGAGCAATGAGCAGTTCTTC
few	TRBV12-5	-	TRBJ2-3	CASGLAGDTQYF	TGTGCTAGTGGTTTGGCGGGAGATACGCAGTATTTT
few	TRBV4-3	-	TRBJ2-2	CASSQAVDSASTGELFF	TGCGCCAGCAGCCAGGCTGTTGATAGCGCGAGCACCGGGGAGCTGTTTTTT
-	TRBV7-2	-	TRBJ2-7	CASSLARGGKYEQYF	TGTGCCAGCAGCTTAGCCCGGGGTGGAAAGTACGAGCAGTACTTC
-	TRBV6-5	-	TRBJ1-4	CASSWGPRNEKLFF	TGTGCCAGCAGTTGGGGGCCGAGGAATGAAAAACTGTTTTTT
-	TRBV29-1	-	TRBJ2-3	CSVEFGRTDTQYF	TGCAGCGTTGAGTTCGGGAGAACAGATACGCAGTATTTT
-	TRBV9	TRBD2	TRBJ2-7	CASGASGGLEQYF	TGTGCCTCGGGAGCTAGCGGGGGCTTGGAGCAGTACTTC
-	TRBV19	TRBD2	TRBJ2-5	CASSLQLAGGRETQYF	TGTGCCAGTAGTCTCCAGCTGGCGGGGGGACGAGAGACCCAGTACTTC
-	TRBV7-3	-	TRBJ1-1	CASSQAGAVDTEAFF	TGTGCCAGCAGCCAGGCAGGGGCGGTCGACACTGAAGCTTTCTTT
-	TRBV30	TRBD2	TRBJ2-1	CAWRGLAGVNEQFF	TGTGCCTGGAGGGGACTAGCGGGAGTCAATGAGCAGTTCTTC
-	TRBV2	-	TRBJ1-1	CASRVQGTVNTEAFF	TGTGCCAGCAGAGTACAGGGAACGGTGAACACTGAAGCTTTCTTT
-	TRBV19	TRBD2	TRBJ2-7	CASSPGLGSYEQYF	TGTGCCAGTAGTCCAGGACTAGGGTCCTACGAGCAGTACTTC
-	TRBV6-5	TRBD1	TRBJ1-4	CASSYVLRDRAVKLFF	TGTGCCAGCAGTTATGTTCTCCGGGACAGGGCGGTAAAACTGTTTTTT
-	TRBV5-6	TRBD1	TRBJ2-7	CASSLGGTESYEQYF	TGTGCCAGCAGCTTGGGAGGGACAGAGTCCTACGAGCAGTACTTC
-	TRBV5-6	TRBD1	TRBJ1-4	CASSLQGADEKLFF	TGTGCCAGCAGCTTACAGGGGGCAGACGAAAAACTGTTTTTT
-	TRBV4-3	TRBD2	TRBJ2-3	CASSPWAAGEGDTQYF	TGCGCCAGCAGTCCTTGGGCAGCGGGGGAGGGGGATACGCAGTATTTT
-	TRBV9	-	TRBJ2-1	CASSPHASGGLNEQFF	TGTGCCAGCAGCCCACACGCCTCGGGGGGCCTCAATGAGCAGTTCTTC
-	TRBV5-6	-	TRBJ2-7	CASSSTTRTISYEQYF	TGTGCCAGCAGCTCAACCACCAGGACAATTTCCTACGAGCAGTACTTC
-	TRBV7-8	-	TRBJ1-5	CASSTRGQGSDQPQHF	TGTGCCAGCAGCACCAGAGGCCAGGGGTCCGATCAGCCCCAGCATTTT
-	TRBV5-6	TRBD1	TRBJ2-2	CASSWETGSNGELFF	TGTGCCAGCAGCTGGGAGACAGGGTCGAACGGGGAGCTGTTTTTT
-	TRBV5-1	TRBD1	TRBJ2-3	CASSLKGASTDTQYF	TGCGCCAGCAGCTTAAAGGGGGCTAGCACAGATACGCAGTATTTT
few	TRBV28	-	TRBJ2-6	CASEGRRVSGANVLTF	TGTGCCAGCGAGGGGAGGAGGGTCTCTGGGGCCAACGTCCTGACTTTC
-	TRBV28	TRBD2	TRBJ2-3	CASSSGLAGVITDTQYF	TGTGCCAGCAGTTCCGGACTAGCGGGGGTGATTACAGATACGCAGTATTTT
-	TRBV18	TRBD2	TRBJ2-1	CASSRTGTSGVSYNEQFF	TGTGCCAGCTCACGGACCGGGACTAGCGGGGTCTCGTACAATGAGCAGTTCTTC
-	TRBV6-5	TRBD1	TRBJ2-7	CASSLGQGVVYEQYF	TGTGCCAGCAGTCTAGGACAGGGGGTCGTCTACGAGCAGTACTTC
once	TRBV5-1	TRBD2	TRBJ2-1	CASRSGGDYNEQFF	TGCGCCAGCAGGTCTGGGGGGGACTACAATGAGCAGTTCTTC
-	TRBV29-1	TRBD1	TRBJ2-7	CSVEGQSSREQYF	TGCAGCGTTGAGGGACAGTCCTCCAGAGAGCAGTACTTC
few	TRBV9	TRBD2	TRBJ2-7	CASSVGGSGRSEQYF	TGTGCCAGCAGCGTAGGAGGTAGCGGGAGAAGTGAGCAGTACTTC
once	TRBV19	-	TRBJ2-3	CASSGGPLRDTQYF	TGTGCCAGTAGCGGGGGGCCCCTGAGAGATACGCAGTATTTT
few	TRBV5-5	-	TRBJ1-1	CASSLVGGDEAFF	TGTGCCAGCAGCTTGGTCGGAGGCGATGAAGCTTTCTTT
-	TRBV27	-	TRBJ2-7	CASSFRAGLGEQYF	TGTGCCAGCAGTTTCAGGGCTGGGTTGGGGGAGCAGTACTTC